Shown below are 3 T cell receptor beta chains from a single sample sequenced in a study of shared clonotypes between healthy human individuals. The protocol was immunoSEQ multiplex PCR, while the TCRdb copy is restricted to in-frame clones and leaves out a portion. The table lists about 320,000 clones, around 86% of them singletons. Sequencing used memory CD8+ T cells sorted from blood. As to subset: CD45RO+ cells pooled with CCR7-negative TemRA cells. Every receptor here comes from a man between 18 and 35 years old in good health.

This rearrangement joins TRBV7-8 to TRBJ1-1; D gene unclear. The CDR3 is 14 amino acids. Trimming left V 3 bases short and J 2 bases short, with 10 bases between. The germline V gene encodes CDR1 SGHVS and CDR2 FQNEAQ. CDR3 nucleotides: TGTGCCAGCAGCTTTGAAAGACACAACACTGAAGCTTTCTTT. Translation gives CASSFERHNTEAFF. The full variable domain, in which reference TRBV7-8 and TRBJ1-1 provide the parts outside the CDR3, is GAGVSQSPRYKVAKRGQDVALRCDPISGHVSLFWYQQALGQGPEFLTYFQNEAQLDKSGLPSDRFFAERPEGSVSTLKIQRTQQEDSAVYLCASSFERHNTEAFFGQGTRLTVV.

This sequence joins TRBV6-6 and TRBJ2-2; D gene uncertain. V was pared by 7 bases and J by 6 bases, with 3 bases between. The CDR3 has 10 residues. Germline lookup yields CDR1 MNHNY and CDR2 SVGAGI (reference sequence). CDR3 DNA: TGTGCCAGCATGGCCGGGGAGCTGTTTTTT. Its protein is CASMAGELFF.

V and J are TRBV10-2 and TRBJ2-3; D unresolved. V lost 1 base, J lost 6 bases, and 8 bases lay in between. The CDR3 extends over 13 amino acids. Per germline, CDR1 WSHSY and CDR2 SAAADI. This CDR3 is CASSELRWDTQYF. Here the CDR3 DNA reads TGCGCCAGCAGTGAGTTGCGATGGGATACGCAGTATTTT.